Listed here are 2 T cell receptor beta chains from one sample, sequenced in a study of T-cell memory formation after mild COVID-19. Using its own MiXCR run on the 5' RACE reads, TCRdb lists one record per CDR3 protein. In the table there are approximately 250,000 distinct CDR3 sequences, 15% to 20% of which are singletons. The material sequenced was PBMCs or a T cell subset sorted from them (not recorded which). Source of these receptors: a man aged 18-30 years who had mild COVID-19 (a few samples of this study predate the infection). Cell type and time point are not known.

The chain recombines TRBV27 with TRBJ1-2; D is unresolved. This CDR3 has 14 residues. V was trimmed by 2 bases and J by 2 bases, leaving 9 bases between them. Looked up from germline, CDR1 is MNHEY and CDR2 is SMNVEV (reference sequence). CDR3: CASSLTPGNYGYTF. CDR3 bases: TGTGCCAGCAGTTTAACCCCGGGGAACTATGGCTACACCTTC.

The chain has TRBV20-1 and TRBJ2-2; 8 positions match TRBD1. Germline V gene data show CDR1 as DFQATT and CDR2 as SNEGSKA (reference sequence). V lost 6 bases to trimming and J lost 4 bases; unmatched junction nucleotides: 19. The CDR3 is made up of 18 amino acids. CDR3 sequence (DNA): TGCAGTGCACCAGGACGACAGGGGATGGGATTGGGCACCGGGGAGCTGTTTTTT. This gives the protein CSAPGRQGMGLGTGELFF.